The entry that follows covers one T cell receptor beta chain sequence. Its antigen is not known. The data belong to a study of T cell responses to AZD1222 COVID-19 vaccine. CDR3 length equals 16 residues. Trimming took 0 bases from V and 5 from J; bases not matched to a gene: 7. Germline CDR1 MGHRA, CDR2 YSYEKL. Profiling relied on immunoSEQ multiplex PCR, and the TCRdb table lists in-frame clones only, not all of them. The sample carries about 70,000 clones, 70% to 90% recorded once. Findings and limits, study-wide: Unmutated regions of variants are reportedly targeted by nearly half of spike-specific TCRs.

The specimen comprised peripheral blood, sampled 28 days after the second dose of the MenACWY control vaccine. The origin of this receptor is an adult who received the MenACWY meningococcal vaccine as a control. This sequence joins TRBV4-1 and TRBJ1-5; 7 bases line up with TRBD1. The CDR3 loop is CASSQEGGGRDQPQHF. As DNA, the CDR3 is TGCGCCAGCAGCCAAGAGGGAGGGGGCAGGGATCAGCCCCAGCATTTT.